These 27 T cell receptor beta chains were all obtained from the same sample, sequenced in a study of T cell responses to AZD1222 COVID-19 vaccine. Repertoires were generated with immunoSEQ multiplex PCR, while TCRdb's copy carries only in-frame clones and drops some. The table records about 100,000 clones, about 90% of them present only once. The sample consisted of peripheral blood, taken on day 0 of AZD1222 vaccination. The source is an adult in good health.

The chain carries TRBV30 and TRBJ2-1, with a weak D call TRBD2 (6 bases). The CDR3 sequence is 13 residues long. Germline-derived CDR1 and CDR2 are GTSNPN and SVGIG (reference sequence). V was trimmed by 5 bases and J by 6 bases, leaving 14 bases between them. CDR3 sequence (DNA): TGTGCCTGGTCTCGGGGGAGTCTCAATGAGCAGTTCTTC. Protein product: CAWSRGSLNEQFF.

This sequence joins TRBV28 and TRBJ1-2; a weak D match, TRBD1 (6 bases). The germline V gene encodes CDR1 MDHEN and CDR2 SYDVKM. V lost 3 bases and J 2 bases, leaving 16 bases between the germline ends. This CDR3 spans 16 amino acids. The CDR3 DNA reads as TGTGCCAGCAGTTTTGTCAGGGGATGGGAAAACTATGGCTACACCTTC. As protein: CASSFVRGWENYGYTF.

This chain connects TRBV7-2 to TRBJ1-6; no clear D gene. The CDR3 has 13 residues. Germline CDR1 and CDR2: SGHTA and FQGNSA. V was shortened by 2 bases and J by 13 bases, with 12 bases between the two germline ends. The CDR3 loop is CASSLILGRPLHF. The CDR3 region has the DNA TGTGCCAGCAGCTTAATTTTGGGGAGGCCCCTCCACTTT.

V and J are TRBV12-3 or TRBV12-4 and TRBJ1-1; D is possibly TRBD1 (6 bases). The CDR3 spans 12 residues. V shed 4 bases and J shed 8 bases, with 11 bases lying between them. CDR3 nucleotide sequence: TGTGCCAGCAGTTGGGGGGGCGCGGAAGCTTTCTTT. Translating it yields CASSWGGAEAFF.

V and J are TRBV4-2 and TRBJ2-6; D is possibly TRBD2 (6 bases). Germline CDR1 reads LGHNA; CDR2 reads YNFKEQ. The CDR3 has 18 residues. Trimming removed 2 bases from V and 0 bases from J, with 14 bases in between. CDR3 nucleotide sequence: TGTGCCAGCAGCCAACCGGGACTGCCCGGCTCTGGGGCCAACGTCCTGACTTTC. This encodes CASSQPGLPGSGANVLTF.

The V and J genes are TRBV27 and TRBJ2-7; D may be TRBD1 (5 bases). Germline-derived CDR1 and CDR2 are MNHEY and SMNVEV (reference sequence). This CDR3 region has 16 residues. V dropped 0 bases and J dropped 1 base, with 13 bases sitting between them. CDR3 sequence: CASSLSVRVGSYEQYF. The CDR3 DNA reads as TGTGCCAGCAGTTTATCGGTCAGGGTGGGATCCTACGAGCAGTACTTC.

The CDR3 coding sequence is TGTGCCAGCAGTGACTCTGATGGGTCTGGCTACACCTTC. Translation: CASSDSDGSGYTF. This sequence joins TRBV6-4 and TRBJ1-2, with D unresolved. CDR3 length: 13 amino acids. V was cut by 0 bases and J by 7 bases, with 9 bases left in between. Germline CDR1 MRHNA, CDR2 SNTAGT.

The CDR3 region has the DNA TGTGCCACCAGTGATTTTGGGGATACGCAGTATTTT. Protein sequence: CATSDFGDTQYF. The chain has TRBV24-1 and TRBJ2-3; D gene ambiguous. CDR1 is KGHDR, CDR2 SFDVKD, per germline. The CDR3 sequence is 12 residues long. The V end was cut by 1 base, the J end by 6 bases, with 4 bases between.

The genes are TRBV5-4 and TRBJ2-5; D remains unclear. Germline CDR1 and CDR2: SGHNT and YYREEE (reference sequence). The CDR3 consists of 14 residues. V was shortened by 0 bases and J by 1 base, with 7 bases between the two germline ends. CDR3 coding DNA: TGTGCCAGCAGCTTGGTCGGGCCCCAAGAGACCCAGTACTTC. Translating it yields CASSLVGPQETQYF.

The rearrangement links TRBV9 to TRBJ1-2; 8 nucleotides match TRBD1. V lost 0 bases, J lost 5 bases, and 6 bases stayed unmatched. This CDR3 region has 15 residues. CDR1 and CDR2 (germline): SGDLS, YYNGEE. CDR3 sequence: CASSVGMDRDYGYTF. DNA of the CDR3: TGTGCCAGCAGCGTAGGGATGGACAGGGATTATGGCTACACCTTC.

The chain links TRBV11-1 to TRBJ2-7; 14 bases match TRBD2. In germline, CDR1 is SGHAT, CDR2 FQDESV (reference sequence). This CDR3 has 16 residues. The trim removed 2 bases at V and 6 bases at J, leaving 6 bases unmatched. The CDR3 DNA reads TGTGCCAGCAGCTTACAGGGACTAGCGGGAGCAATCGAGCAGTACTTC. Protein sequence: CASSLQGLAGAIEQYF.

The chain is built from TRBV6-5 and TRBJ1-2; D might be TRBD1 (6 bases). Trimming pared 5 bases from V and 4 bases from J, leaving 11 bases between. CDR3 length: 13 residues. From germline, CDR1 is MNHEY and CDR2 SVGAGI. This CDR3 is CASSRQDSYGYTF. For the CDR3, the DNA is TGTGCCAGCAGTCGACAGGATAGCTATGGCTACACCTTC.

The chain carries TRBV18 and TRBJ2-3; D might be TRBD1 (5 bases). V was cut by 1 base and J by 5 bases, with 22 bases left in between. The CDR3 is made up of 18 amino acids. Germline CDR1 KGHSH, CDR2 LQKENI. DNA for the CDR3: TGTGCCAGCTCACCACTGATTATAGGACAAGGGATGTTAGATACGCAGTATTTT. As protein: CASSPLIIGQGMLDTQYF.

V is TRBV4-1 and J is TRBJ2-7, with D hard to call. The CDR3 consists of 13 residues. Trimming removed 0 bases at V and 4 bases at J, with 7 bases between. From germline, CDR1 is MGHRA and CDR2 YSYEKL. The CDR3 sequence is CASSQDVGYEQYF. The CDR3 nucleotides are TGCGCCAGCAGCCAAGATGTTGGTTACGAGCAGTACTTC.

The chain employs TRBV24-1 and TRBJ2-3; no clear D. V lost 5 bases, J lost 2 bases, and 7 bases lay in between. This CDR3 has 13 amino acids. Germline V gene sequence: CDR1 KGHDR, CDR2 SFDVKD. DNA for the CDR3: TGTGCCACCAGTGCTCCAAACACAGATACGCAGTATTTT. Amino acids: CATSAPNTDTQYF.

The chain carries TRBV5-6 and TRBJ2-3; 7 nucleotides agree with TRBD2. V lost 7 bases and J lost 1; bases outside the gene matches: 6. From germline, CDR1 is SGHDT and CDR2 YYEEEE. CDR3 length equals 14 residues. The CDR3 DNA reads TGTGCCAGCGGAGGACTAGGCCGCACAGATACGCAGTATTTT. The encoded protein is CASGGLGRTDTQYF.

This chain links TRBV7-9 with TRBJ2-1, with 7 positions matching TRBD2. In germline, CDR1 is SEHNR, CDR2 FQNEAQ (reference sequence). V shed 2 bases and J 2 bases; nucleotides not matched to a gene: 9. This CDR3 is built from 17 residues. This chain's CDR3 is CASSLSFGRRAYNEQFF. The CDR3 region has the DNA TGTGCCAGCAGCTTATCATTCGGGAGGCGGGCCTACAATGAGCAGTTCTTC.

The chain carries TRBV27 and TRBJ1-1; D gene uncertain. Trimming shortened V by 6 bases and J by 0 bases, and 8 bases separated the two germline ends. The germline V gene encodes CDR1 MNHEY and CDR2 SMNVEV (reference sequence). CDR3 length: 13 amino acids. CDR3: CASSWSLNTEAFF. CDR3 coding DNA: TGTGCCAGCAGCTGGTCCCTGAACACTGAAGCTTTCTTT.

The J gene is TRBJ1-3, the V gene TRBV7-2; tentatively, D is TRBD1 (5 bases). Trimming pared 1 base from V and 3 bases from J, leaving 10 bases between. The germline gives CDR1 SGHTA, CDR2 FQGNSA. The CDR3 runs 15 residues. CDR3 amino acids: CASSLGAGIGNTIYF. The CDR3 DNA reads TGTGCCAGCAGCTTAGGGGCAGGGATTGGAAACACCATATATTTT.

Here the CDR3 reads CASSSGPPNTEAFF. DNA of the CDR3: TGTGCCAGCAGCTCGGGGCCTCCGAACACTGAAGCTTTCTTT. The J gene is TRBJ1-1, the V gene TRBV7-2, with D maybe TRBD1 (5 bases). Germline V gene lookup returns CDR1 SGHTA and CDR2 FQGNSA. This CDR3 contains 14 residues. V lost 4 bases to trimming and J lost 1 base, with 10 bases between them.

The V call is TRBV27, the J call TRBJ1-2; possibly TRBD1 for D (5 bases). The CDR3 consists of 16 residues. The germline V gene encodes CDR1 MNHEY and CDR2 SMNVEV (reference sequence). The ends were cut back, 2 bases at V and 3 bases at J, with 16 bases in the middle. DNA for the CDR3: TGTGCCAGCAGTTTAATCAGGGCAGGCTTCCACTATGGCTACACCTTC. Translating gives CASSLIRAGFHYGYTF.

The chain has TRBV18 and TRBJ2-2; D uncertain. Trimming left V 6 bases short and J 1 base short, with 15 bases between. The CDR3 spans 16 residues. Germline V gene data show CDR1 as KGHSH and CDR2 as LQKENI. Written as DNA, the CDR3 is TGTGCCAGCTCGCTGGGGTCGCCTCTGAACACCGGGGAGCTGTTTTTT. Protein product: CASSLGSPLNTGELFF.

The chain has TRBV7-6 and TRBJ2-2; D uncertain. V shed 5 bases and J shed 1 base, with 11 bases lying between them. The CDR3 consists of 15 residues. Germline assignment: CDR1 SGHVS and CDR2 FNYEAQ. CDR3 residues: CASSSLIGNTGELFF. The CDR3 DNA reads TGTGCCAGCAGCAGTCTGATCGGGAACACCGGGGAGCTGTTTTTT.

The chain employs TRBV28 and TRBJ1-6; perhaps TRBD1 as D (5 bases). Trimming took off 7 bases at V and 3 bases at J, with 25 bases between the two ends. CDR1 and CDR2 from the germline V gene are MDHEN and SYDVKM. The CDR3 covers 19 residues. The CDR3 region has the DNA TGTGCCAGCACCATACCGGGACCAAGGACGGGCGACTATAATTCACCCCTCCACTTT. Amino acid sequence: CASTIPGPRTGDYNSPLHF. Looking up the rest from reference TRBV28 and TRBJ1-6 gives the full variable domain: DVKVTQSSRYLVKRTGEKVFLECVQDMDHENMFWYRQDPGLGLRLIYFSYDVKMKEKGDIPEGYSVSREKKERFSLILESASTNQTSMYLCASTIPGPRTGDYNSPLHFGNGTRLTVT.

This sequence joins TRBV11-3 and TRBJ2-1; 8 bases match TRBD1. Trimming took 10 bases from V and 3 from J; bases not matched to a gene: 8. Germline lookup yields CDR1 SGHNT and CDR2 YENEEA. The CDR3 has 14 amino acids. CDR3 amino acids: CATSQGGYYNEQFF. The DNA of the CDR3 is TGTGCCACTTCACAGGGGGGTTACTACAATGAGCAGTTCTTC.

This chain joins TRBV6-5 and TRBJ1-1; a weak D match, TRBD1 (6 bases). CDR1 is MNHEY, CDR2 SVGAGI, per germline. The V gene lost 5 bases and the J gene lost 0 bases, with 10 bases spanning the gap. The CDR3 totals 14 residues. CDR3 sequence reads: CASSTGTMNTEAFF. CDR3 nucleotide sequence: TGTGCCAGCAGTACAGGGACCATGAACACTGAAGCTTTCTTT.

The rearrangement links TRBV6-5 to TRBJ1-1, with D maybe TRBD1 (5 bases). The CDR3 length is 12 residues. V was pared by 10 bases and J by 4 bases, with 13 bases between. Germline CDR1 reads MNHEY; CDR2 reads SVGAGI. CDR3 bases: TGTGCCACCTCCGGACACCCCACTGAAGCTTTCTTT. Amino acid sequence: CATSGHPTEAFF.